This TCR beta chain was captured in a study of MAIT cells during Salmonella Paratyphi A infection (dated by TCRdb to 2015 to 2018). Findings and caveats that apply to the study as a whole: Although the availability of volunteer samples limited sample sizes, the sizes were judged adequate for detecting differences between groups. More expansion or contraction among the top five MAIT clonotypes was shown in diagnosed volunteers than in healthy controls (roughly 0.56 versus 0.12), suggesting infection-driven repertoire reshaping. MAIT TRBV usage was oligoclonal, favouring TRBV20 and TRBV6, and appeared unchanged by infection.

This sample's time point label indicates: healthy control second sampling, 21 days after first. Using flow cytometry, MAIT cells, defined as Valpha7.2+ CD161+ T cells, were identified and sorted. The healthy adult controls were either laboratory volunteers or leukocyte cones from the national blood and transplant service. For RNA extraction, between about 5,000 and 10,000 MAIT cells per sample were sorted directly into RNAqueous-Micro lysis buffer. To control for MAIT repertoire stability, healthy controls who were not challenged were sampled two times, about 21 days apart. Lymphoprep gradient centrifugation was used to isolate peripheral blood mononuclear cells from blood samples and leukocyte cones. A BD FACSAria Fusion or BD FACSAria III sorter was used for cell sorting. About this clonotype: This clone's antigen is unknown. The sample holds no much larger clone one base away, and base qualities are not on file.

The library was obtained by 5' RACE. TCRbeta was amplified by two rounds of PCR with Phusion High-Fidelity polymerase, and sample-specific barcodes were added in the primers. To build the TCRbeta libraries, template-switch cDNA synthesis was carried out using SMARTScribe reverse transcriptase along with a TRBC-specific primer. The barcoded samples were pooled and then prepared using the NEBNext Ultra DNA Library Prep Kit for Illumina. Sequencing of libraries was performed on an Illumina MiSeq with the MiSeq reagent kit v2, 300 cycles. As for the authors' bioinformatics: Jemultiplexer was used to demultiplex reads by barcode, and MiTCR with default parameters handled the alignment. Non-functional sequences were filtered out with VDJtools, and clonotypes were defined by amino acid sequence, with frequencies based on assigned sequence reads. The clonal space homeostasis analysis grouped clonotypes by frequency into over-represented (0.05-1), large, medium and small bins. Clones were called with MiXCR by TCRdb after fastp trimmed the public reads at Q25, and only in-frame beta chains were retained. CDR3 protein duplicates are merged, each entry listing the most common genes and DNA. The authors' filters were not applied to this entry. This sample has about 680 distinct CDR3 sequences in its table, and 41% of those were observed once. Roughly three fifths of the sample lies in the top ten.

From the cysteine up to the phenylalanine, the CDR3 has a length of 16 residues. Only CDR3 DNA remains: 48 bases, in frame from the first base. In the germline V gene, CDR1 corresponds to LGHNA and CDR2 to YSLEER. V is cut back by 0 bases and J by 3 bases, with 3 bases in the junction unmatched. The material sequenced was MAIT cells from blood. This clonotype was sampled from an adult in good health. The chain joins TRBV4-3 to TRBJ2-1; 9 bases in between match TRBD1. CDR3 reads: CASSQDVTGGYNEQFF. Read as DNA, the sequence is TGCGCCAGCAGCCAAGATGTGACAGGGGGCTACAATGAGCAGTTCTTC.